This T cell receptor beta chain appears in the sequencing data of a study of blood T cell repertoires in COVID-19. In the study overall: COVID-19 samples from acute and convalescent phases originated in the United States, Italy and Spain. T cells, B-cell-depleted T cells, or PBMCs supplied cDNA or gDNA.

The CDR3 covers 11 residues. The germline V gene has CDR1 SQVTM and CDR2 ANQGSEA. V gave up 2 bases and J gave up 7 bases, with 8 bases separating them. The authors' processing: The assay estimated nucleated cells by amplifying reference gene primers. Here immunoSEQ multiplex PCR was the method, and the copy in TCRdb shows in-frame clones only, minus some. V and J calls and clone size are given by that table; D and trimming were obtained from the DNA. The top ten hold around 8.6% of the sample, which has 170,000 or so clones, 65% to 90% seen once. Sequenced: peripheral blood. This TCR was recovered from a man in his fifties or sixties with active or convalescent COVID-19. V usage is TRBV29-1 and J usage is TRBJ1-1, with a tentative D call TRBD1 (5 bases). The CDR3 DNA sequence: TGCAGCGTTGAAACAGGTTTTGAAGCTTTCTTT. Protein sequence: CSVETGFEAFF.